The T cell receptor beta chain described here comes from a study of blood T cell repertoires in COVID-19. Those enrolled, adults aged about 18 to 95 years, came from about two dozen US areas. Among Cohort 3 donors, those recovered had two negative PCRs, clearance, or symptom resolution. Clones were read by immunoSEQ multiplex PCR, and TCRdb kept only the in-frame ones, dropping some. The sample yields about 250,000 clones, 70% to 90% seen once. After removal of 3 bases from V and 0 bases from J, the junction contained 4 bases not matched to a gene. The CDR3 extends over 15 amino acids. Germline-derived CDR1 and CDR2 are SGHNT and YENEEA.

The chain combines TRBV11-3 with TRBJ1-1; TRBD1 aligns across 7 bases. The specimen was PBMCs or T cells enriched from blood (not recorded which). This receptor was identified in a man in his forties or fifties who had recovered from COVID-19. CDR3 residues: CASSLGTDMNTEAFF. The CDR3 nucleotides are TGTGCCAGCAGCTTGGGGACAGATATGAACACTGAAGCTTTCTTT.